Shown below are 11 T cell receptor beta chains from a single sample sequenced in a study of blood T cell repertoires in COVID-19. Using immunoSEQ multiplex PCR, the repertoire was profiled, and TCRdb retains in-frame clones only, with some absent. The repertoire has over 350,000 clones, about 89% of them found once; the top ten carry roughly 0.9%. The specimen was PBMCs or T cells enriched from blood (not recorded which). The receptors stem from a woman aged 40 to 50 who had been exposed to COVID-19.

J is TRBJ1-2 and V is TRBV9; TRBD1 is a possible D gene (6 bases). V dropped 2 bases and J dropped 9 bases, with 14 bases sitting between them. The CDR3 has 13 residues. Germline CDR1 reads SGDLS; CDR2 reads YYNGEE. CDR3 in amino acids: CASSVMAGGSYTF. The CDR3 DNA sequence: TGTGCCAGCAGCGTTATGGCGGGGGGCAGCTACACCTTC.

The CDR3 DNA follows: TGCGCCAGCAGCCACCGGACTAGCGGAGAGACCCAGTACTTC. Translated, it gives CASSHRTSGETQYF. The V and J genes are TRBV5-1 and TRBJ2-5, with TRBD2 matching 10 bases. Germline values: CDR1 SGHRS, CDR2 YFSETQ. The CDR3 is made up of 14 amino acids. After removal of 4 bases from V and 4 bases from J, the junction contained 4 bases not matched to a gene.

The chain has TRBV27 and TRBJ1-2; 7 nucleotides align to TRBD1. The germline V gene encodes CDR1 MNHEY and CDR2 SMNVEV (reference sequence). The junction had 6 bases not matched to a gene; V was cut back by 6 bases and J by 8 bases. The CDR3 sequence is 12 residues long. The chain's CDR3 is CASSPQGVGYTF. In nucleotides, the CDR3 is TGTGCCAGCAGCCCTCAGGGGGTCGGCTACACCTTC.

The chain has TRBV2 and TRBJ2-7; D is uncertain. The CDR3 is made up of 12 amino acids. V was cut by 5 bases and J by 2 bases, with 7 bases left in between. CDR1 SNHLY and CDR2 FYNNEI come from the germline V gene. The CDR3: CASSPEAYEQYF. The CDR3 nucleotides are TGTGCCAGCAGTCCCGAGGCCTACGAGCAGTACTTC.

In this sample, this clone turned up once. The rearrangement uses TRBV10-3 and TRBJ1-1; D remains unclear. Between the trimmed V and J ends, which lost 0 bases and 10 bases, there was a span of 12 bases. Germline CDR1 and CDR2: ENHRY and SYGVKD. The CDR3 is 13 residues long. CDR3 loop: CAISESLGGRAFF. CDR3 DNA: TGTGCCATCAGTGAGTCGTTAGGAGGGAGAGCTTTCTTT.

The chain links TRBV6-2 or TRBV6-3 to TRBJ2-7, with D perhaps TRBD1 (6 bases). Looked up from germline, CDR1 is MNHEY and CDR2 is SVGEGT. The germline V and J ends were trimmed by 5 bases and 3 bases, with 11 bases remaining between them. This CDR3 has 13 amino acids. Written as DNA, the CDR3 is TGTGCCAGCAGTCAAGACAGGATCTACGAGCAGTACTTC. Amino acids: CASSQDRIYEQYF.

The gene calls are TRBV19 and TRBJ2-4, with 12 bases lining up with TRBD2. The ends lost 9 bases at V and 13 bases at J; junction bases unmatched: 4. The CDR3 is 11 amino acids. The germline V gene encodes CDR1 LNHDA and CDR2 SQIVND (reference sequence). CDR3 DNA: TGTGCCAGCCGACTAGCGGGAGAACAGTACTTC. Amino acid sequence: CASRLAGEQYF.

V usage is TRBV4-3 and J usage is TRBJ2-1; 12 bases align to TRBD2. Germline CDR1 LGHNA, CDR2 YSLEER. Unmatched junction bases numbered 8, after V lost 4 bases and J lost 7 bases. The CDR3 has 16 residues. DNA of the CDR3: TGCGCCAGCAGCCTCGTTAGACTAGCGGGAGATAATGAGCAGTTCTTC. It specifies CASSLVRLAGDNEQFF.

The chain carries TRBV2 and TRBJ1-6; 7 bases are a match to TRBD1. The CDR3 runs to 16 residues. V shed 6 bases and J 0 bases; nucleotides not matched to a gene: 5. CDR1 is SNHLY, CDR2 FYNNEI, per germline. This chain's CDR3 is CASSDRASSYNSPLHF. The CDR3 DNA follows: TGTGCCAGCAGCGACAGGGCGAGCTCCTATAATTCACCCCTCCACTTT.

The chain joins TRBV5-1 to TRBJ1-1; unclear D gene. V lost 1 base and J lost 1, with 8 bases in between. CDR3 size: 14 residues. Germline V lookup: CDR1 SGHRS, CDR2 YFSETQ. CDR3 nucleotide sequence: TGCGCCAGCAGCTTGTTCGGGAAGAACACTGAAGCTTTCTTT. Translating gives CASSLFGKNTEAFF.

This CDR3 reads CASSLSGRRTEAFF. CDR3 DNA sequence: TGTGCCAGCAGCTTATCGGGAAGGAGGACTGAAGCTTTCTTT. The chain carries TRBV7-9 and TRBJ1-1; no definite D call. Trimming shortened V by 2 bases and J by 5 bases, and 12 bases separated the two germline ends. This CDR3 is 14 amino acids long. Germline V gene sequence: CDR1 SEHNR, CDR2 FQNEAQ (reference sequence).